These 31 T cell receptor beta chains were all obtained from the same sample, sequenced in a study of cytomegalovirus exposure and HLA in healthy donors. Primers included in the PCR were 60 Vbeta and 13 Jbeta primers. The table came from immunoSEQ multiplex PCR; TCRdb's copy has only in-frame clones and leaves some out. Of 65,000 to 70,000 clones in the sample, approximately 90% were seen once. Sequences were obtained from PBMCs. The receptors stem from a young woman in good health and CMV-seropositive.

This clone was recorded a few times. The chain uses TRBV6-1 and TRBJ2-2; 10 bases line up with TRBD1. Germline CDR1 is MNHNS and CDR2 is SASEGT. V lost 8 bases, J lost 5 bases, and 5 bases stayed unmatched. The CDR3 spans 14 residues. CDR3 residues: CASQGQGVTGELFF. CDR3 coding DNA: TGTGCCAGCCAAGGACAGGGGGTAACCGGGGAGCTGTTTTTT.

This chain joins TRBV28 and TRBJ2-5, with TRBD2 matching 12 bases. Germline V lookup: CDR1 MDHEN, CDR2 SYDVKM. J gave up 5 bases and V 3 bases, and 7 bases lay outside the gene matches. This CDR3 comprises 16 residues. CDR3 sequence reads: CASSFPSGRGRETQYF. CDR3 coding DNA: TGTGCCAGCAGTTTCCCTAGCGGGAGGGGGAGGGAGACCCAGTACTTC.

This chain connects TRBV6-6 to TRBJ2-1, with TRBD2 identical over 10 bases. V lost 5 bases, J lost 4 bases, and 8 bases stayed unmatched. This CDR3 comprises 16 residues. Germline V gives CDR1 MNHNY, CDR2 SVGAGI (reference sequence). The CDR3 DNA sequence: TGTGCCAGCAGTCCCCTAGCGGGAGTTACGTACAATGAGCAGTTCTTC. This sequence encodes CASSPLAGVTYNEQFF.

The chain employs TRBV5-4 and TRBJ2-1; 8 bases map to TRBD2. Germline CDR1 reads SGHNT; CDR2 reads YYREEE (reference sequence). The V gene end was trimmed by 0 bases and the J gene end by 4 bases; junction bases not matched to a gene: 6. CDR3 size: 16 residues. The CDR3 protein is CASSLAAAGGYNEQFF. Written as DNA, the CDR3 is TGTGCCAGCAGCTTGGCCGCTGCGGGAGGTTACAATGAGCAGTTCTTC. The full variable domain, rest sourced from reference TRBV5-4 and TRBJ2-1, is ETGVTQSPTHLIKTRGQQVTLRCSSQSGHNTVSWYQQALGQGPQFIFQYYREEENGRGNFPPRFSGLQFPNYSSELNVNALELDDSALYLCASSLAAAGGYNEQFFGPGTRLTVL.

A single count supports this clone. The chain is built from TRBV19 and TRBJ2-2; 7 positions agree with TRBD1. The CDR3 consists of 15 residues. Trimming cost V 5 bases and J 5 bases; bases outside gene matches: 8. The germline V gene encodes CDR1 LNHDA and CDR2 SQIVND (reference sequence). CDR3 nucleotide sequence: TGTGCCAGTAGTCCCACCTGGACAGGAACCGGGGAGCTGTTTTTT. It is translated as CASSPTWTGTGELFF.

V usage is TRBV5-6 and J usage is TRBJ2-7, with TRBD2 identical over 8 bases. V was pared by 4 bases and J by 7 bases, with 7 bases of the junction left unmatched. In germline, CDR1 is SGHDT, CDR2 YYEEEE. This CDR3 region has 13 residues. In DNA, the CDR3 is TGTGCCAGCAGCACACTAGCGGTGGGGGAGCAGTACTTC. Its translation is CASSTLAVGEQYF.

Remarks on this clone: Other DNA sequences in the sample encode the same CDR3. The chain links TRBV7-9 to TRBJ1-1; D unresolved. CDR1 is SEHNR, CDR2 FQNEAQ, per germline (reference sequence). V gave up 2 bases and J gave up 5 bases, with 9 bases separating them. This CDR3 has 13 amino acids. The CDR3 loop reads CASSLPVPTEAFF. Here the CDR3 DNA reads TGTGCCAGCAGCTTACCGGTCCCAACTGAAGCTTTCTTT.

This sequence joins TRBV10-2 and TRBJ2-4; maybe TRBD2 (5 bases). CDR1 WSHSY and CDR2 SAAADI come from the germline V gene. The V end was cut by 0 bases, the J end by 6 bases, with 6 bases between. The CDR3 loop spans 13 amino acids. This CDR3 reads CASSESEGNIQYF. In DNA, the CDR3 is TGCGCCAGCAGTGAGTCCGAGGGAAACATTCAGTACTTC.

The chain employs TRBV4-1 and TRBJ1-2; 9 bases are shared with TRBD1. Germline values: CDR1 MGHRA, CDR2 YSYEKL. Trimming took 5 bases from V and 3 from J; bases not matched to a gene: 13. CDR3 size: 17 residues. The CDR3 DNA follows: TGCGCCAGCAGCTTAGGCGGGGGACAGGGAGCTGACTATGGCTACACCTTC. As protein: CASSLGGGQGADYGYTF.

This sequence joins TRBV7-3 and TRBJ2-1; D is undetermined. Germline V lookup: CDR1 SGHTA, CDR2 FQGTGA. V lost 5 bases to trimming and J lost 1 base, with 15 bases between them. The CDR3 sequence is 16 residues long. The CDR3 DNA sequence: TGTGCCAGCAGCCCCGCGTCGACTGCTTCCTACAATGAGCAGTTCTTC. Its protein product is CASSPASTASYNEQFF.

The chain combines TRBV5-1 with TRBJ2-1; 8 nucleotides match TRBD1. Germline V gene sequence: CDR1 SGHRS, CDR2 YFSETQ. Unmatched junction bases numbered 8, after V lost 2 bases and J lost 7 bases. The CDR3 consists of 15 residues. The CDR3 spells CASSFTGQVRNEQFF. The CDR3 DNA sequence: TGCGCCAGCAGCTTCACGGGACAGGTCAGAAATGAGCAGTTCTTC.

The chain carries TRBV6-5 and TRBJ2-1, with 11 bases that match TRBD2. The CDR3 is made up of 15 amino acids. V shed 6 bases, J shed 5 bases, and the junction held 6 bases outside the gene matches. CDR1 MNHEY and CDR2 SVGAGI come from the germline V gene. The CDR3 spells CASRGGTSGDNEQFF. For the CDR3, the DNA is TGTGCCAGCAGGGGGGGGACTAGCGGTGACAATGAGCAGTTCTTC.

V and J are TRBV4-1 and TRBJ1-5, with 7 nucleotides matching TRBD1. Trimming cost V 4 bases and J 7 bases; bases outside gene matches: 19. Germline values: CDR1 MGHRA, CDR2 YSYEKL. This CDR3 region has 18 residues. The CDR3 DNA reads TGCGCCAGCAGCCCAGCGCCTTCAACGGGACAGTTGGGCCAGCCCCAGCATTTT. Protein: CASSPAPSTGQLGQPQHF.

The CDR3 loop is CASSFNRAYGYTF. CDR3 bases: TGTGCCAGCAGCTTTAACAGGGCCTATGGCTACACCTTC. The chain combines TRBV5-6 with TRBJ1-2; the D gene is possibly TRBD1 (6 bases). Trimming took 2 bases from V and 4 from J, leaving 9 bases between them. The CDR3 is 13 residues long. The germline V gene has CDR1 SGHDT and CDR2 YYEEEE. Complete variable domain (other parts from reference TRBV5-6 and TRBJ1-2): DAGVTQSPTHLIKTRGQQVTLRCSPKSGHDTVSWYQQALGQGPQFIFQYYEEEERQRGNFPDRFSGHQFPNYSSELNVNALLLGDSALYLCASSFNRAYGYTFGSGTRLTVV.

This clone was detected only once. The chain combines TRBV6-1 with TRBJ1-2; D remains ambiguous. Trimming removed 3 bases at V and 5 bases at J, with 13 bases between. CDR1 is MNHNS, CDR2 SASEGT, per germline. This CDR3 contains 14 residues. The CDR3 nucleotides are TGTGCCAGCAGTGAGGTACAGATTTTATATGGCTACACCTTC. It encodes CASSEVQILYGYTF.

The CDR3 protein is CASSLQGALFQETQYF. The CDR3 DNA sequence: TGTGCCAGCAGCTTACAGGGGGCTCTGTTCCAAGAGACCCAGTACTTC. This chain links TRBV11-2 with TRBJ2-5; 8 positions match TRBD1. The J segment lost 1 base and the V segment lost 2 bases, leaving 6 bases of the junction unmatched. The germline V gene has CDR1 SGHAT and CDR2 FQNNGV. CDR3 length: 16 amino acids.

The V gene is TRBV9, the J gene TRBJ2-7, with TRBD1 identical over 10 bases. This CDR3 has 16 residues. V dropped 3 bases and J dropped 2; count of bases not matched to a gene: 8. Germline V CDR1 and CDR2: SGDLS, YYNGEE. The CDR3 DNA follows: TGTGCCAGCAGCGAGGCCTCCGGGACAGGGGCCTACGAGCAGTACTTC. Translation: CASSEASGTGAYEQYF. Together with reference TRBV9 and TRBJ2-7, the CDR3 gives the full variable domain: DSGVTQTPKHLITATGQRVTLRCSPRSGDLSVYWYQQSLDQGLQFLIQYYNGEERAKGNILERFSAQQFPDLHSELNLSSLELGDSALYFCASSEASGTGAYEQYFGPGTRLTVT.

This chain connects TRBV5-4 to TRBJ1-1; 8 bases align to TRBD1. CDR1 SGHNT and CDR2 YYREEE come from the germline V gene (reference sequence). Trimming removed 5 bases from V and 0 bases from J; junction bases left unmatched: 6. The CDR3 covers 15 residues. CDR3 DNA: TGTGCCAGCAGTCCATACAGGGGGATGAACACTGAAGCTTTCTTT. Translated, it gives CASSPYRGMNTEAFF.

The chain employs TRBV28 and TRBJ2-5; 12 bases are shared with TRBD2. The J call could be wrong; TRBJ2-7 is a better fit for the DNA end. The germline V gene has CDR1 MDHEN and CDR2 SYDVKM. The CDR3 has 13 amino acids. CDR3 residues: CASRLLAGGEQYF. The CDR3 coding sequence is TGTGCCAGCAGGCTACTAGCGGGAGGCGAGCAGTACTTC.

The chain is built from TRBV11-2 and TRBJ1-4; 8 bases are a match to TRBD1. Trimming took 4 bases from V and 8 from J; bases not matched to a gene: 12. Germline loops: CDR1 SGHAT, CDR2 FQNNGV. The CDR3 is made up of 16 amino acids. The CDR3, as DNA: TGTGCCAGCAGCTCCGATATCAGGGGGCACGGCGAAAAACTGTTTTTT. Protein sequence: CASSSDIRGHGEKLFF.

The chain uses TRBV7-9 and TRBJ2-5; D gene uncertain. The ends were cut back, 5 bases at V and 0 bases at J, with 13 bases in the middle. Per germline, CDR1 SEHNR and CDR2 FQNEAQ (reference sequence). The CDR3 length is 15 residues. The CDR3 is CASSPTRVNQETQYF. The CDR3 DNA reads as TGTGCCAGCAGCCCTACCCGAGTCAACCAAGAGACCCAGTACTTC.

The CDR3 protein is CASSPLAVAKNIQYF. CDR3 coding DNA: TGTGCCAGCAGCCCTTTAGCGGTGGCCAAAAACATTCAGTACTTC. The rearrangement joins TRBV4-2 to TRBJ2-4; weak D call: TRBD2 (6 bases). This CDR3 region has 15 residues. The germline V and J ends were trimmed by 4 bases and 1 base, with 11 bases remaining between them. CDR1 and CDR2 from the germline V gene are LGHNA and YNFKEQ.

This clone was seen a single time. This sequence joins TRBV15 and TRBJ2-3; tentative D call: TRBD2 (6 bases). Germline V gene lookup returns CDR1 LNHNV and CDR2 YYDKDF (reference sequence). Deletions cut 3 bases from V and 3 bases from J, with 16 bases between. CDR3 length: 16 amino acids. CDR3 sequence reads: CATSSEAGGGTDTQYF. The DNA for the CDR3 is TGTGCCACCAGCAGCGAAGCAGGAGGAGGGACAGATACGCAGTATTTT.

The chain couples TRBV5-1 to TRBJ2-5; 10 bases align to TRBD2. V lost 2 bases, J lost 5 bases, and 6 bases stayed unmatched. Germline V CDR1 and CDR2: SGHRS, YFSETQ. The CDR3 contains 15 residues. CDR3 nucleotide sequence: TGCGCCAGCAGCTTACTAGCGGGGTCGGAGGAGACCCAGTACTTC. Encoded protein: CASSLLAGSEETQYF.

J is TRBJ1-3 and V is TRBV7-9, with 8 bases matching TRBD1. The V and J ends lost 4 bases and 4 bases, in that order; junction bases with no gene match: 15. Germline CDR1 SEHNR, CDR2 FQNEAQ (reference sequence). The CDR3 loop spans 18 amino acids. The CDR3 DNA sequence: TGTGCCAGCAGCTCCCCCCTGGTGACAGGGGATAAGGGAAACACCATATATTTT. It specifies CASSSPLVTGDKGNTIYF.

The chain carries TRBV28 and TRBJ2-2; 14 bases line up with TRBD2. CDR3 size: 17 residues. With V trimmed by 0 bases and J by 6 bases, 3 bases remained unmatched. Germline V gives CDR1 MDHEN, CDR2 SYDVKM. CDR3 nucleotide sequence: TGTGCCAGCAGTTTATGGCGACTAGCGGGAGGGCCCGGGGAGCTGTTTTTT. The encoded protein is CASSLWRLAGGPGELFF.

V usage is TRBV7-2 and J usage is TRBJ2-1; tentatively, D is TRBD2 (5 bases). The CDR3 loop spans 13 amino acids. The V gene's germline CDR1 is SGHTA and CDR2 FQGNSA. Trimming shortened V by 3 bases and J by 13 bases, and 16 bases separated the two germline ends. The CDR3 protein is CASSLLGKRNQFF. The CDR3 bases are TGTGCCAGCAGCTTGTTAGGGAAGCGGAACCAGTTCTTC.

The CDR3 protein is CASSPRTGTDYEQYF. The CDR3 nucleotides read TGTGCCAGCAGTCCACGCACCGGGACAGATTACGAGCAGTACTTC. The chain couples TRBV27 to TRBJ2-7; 7 nucleotides line up with TRBD1. The V gene end was trimmed by 5 bases and the J gene end by 4 bases; junction bases not matched to a gene: 11. This CDR3 has 15 amino acids. CDR1 is MNHEY and CDR2 is SMNVEV in the germline V gene (reference sequence).

This clone was seen a handful of times. This chain connects TRBV15 to TRBJ2-3; TRBD2 aligns across 7 bases. V shed 5 bases and J 6 bases; nucleotides not matched to a gene: 14. Germline lookup yields CDR1 LNHNV and CDR2 YYDKDF (reference sequence). There are 16 residues in the CDR3. Written as DNA, the CDR3 is TGTGCCACCAGCTCCACCCCGGGGGAGGGCCCCGATACGCAGTATTTT. The encoded protein is CATSSTPGEGPDTQYF.

The V call is TRBV6-1, the J call TRBJ2-5, with 9 bases identical to TRBD2. After removal of 4 bases from V and 2 bases from J, the junction contained 2 bases not matched to a gene. CDR3 length: 14 residues. Per the germline V gene, CDR1 is MNHNS and CDR2 is SASEGT. The CDR3 is CASSGSGGQETQYF. The CDR3, as DNA: TGTGCCAGCAGTGGTAGCGGGGGACAAGAGACCCAGTACTTC.

In this sample, this clone turned up a few times. The chain couples TRBV9 to TRBJ2-3, with D maybe TRBD2 (5 bases). CDR1 and CDR2 (germline): SGDLS, YYNGEE. Between the trimmed V and J ends, which lost 9 bases and 0 bases, there was a span of 14 bases. The CDR3 runs to 14 residues. The CDR3 here is CATQTGSSTDTQYF. The CDR3 bases are TGTGCCACCCAAACGGGATCTAGCACAGATACGCAGTATTTT. Complete variable domain (other parts from reference TRBV9 and TRBJ2-3): DSGVTQTPKHLITATGQRVTLRCSPRSGDLSVYWYQQSLDQGLQFLIQYYNGEERAKGNILERFSAQQFPDLHSELNLSSLELGDSALYFCATQTGSSTDTQYFGPGTRLTVL.